This is a list of T cell receptor beta chains from one sample in a study of cytomegalovirus exposure and HLA in healthy donors. Only in-frame clones appear in the TCRdb table, and some are missing; sequencing was by immunoSEQ multiplex PCR. This sample has some 150,000 clones, with approximately 80% found just once. Sequencing used PBMCs. The receptor source for this set is a woman aged 40 to 50 in good health and CMV-seronegative. CDR3s include the opening cysteine and the closing phenylalanine or tryptophan. D genes are given only for firm matches. Clone size appears in some rows only: once, few, many, or a class for an expanded clone.

size: NA
V: TRBV7-9
D: TRBD1
J: TRBJ1-4
DNA: TGTGCCAGCAGCCCCCCCGGGACAGGGGGAGAAAAACTGTTTTTT
CDR3: CASSPPGTGGEKLFF

size: NA
V: TRBV4-1
D: NA
J: TRBJ1-6
DNA: TGCGCCAGCAGCCAAGAACCCCAGGGGACGATTTCACCCCTCCACTTT
CDR3: CASSQEPQGTISPLHF

size: NA
V: TRBV18
D: TRBD1
J: TRBJ1-1
DNA: TGTGCCAGCTCACCACTACAGGGACAGTCAGACACTGAAGCTTTCTTT
CDR3: CASSPLQGQSDTEAFF

size: NA
V: TRBV2
D: NA
J: TRBJ2-5
DNA: TGTGCCAGCATTTCTGACAGGGAGGTTGAGACCCAGTACTTC
CDR3: CASISDREVETQYF

size: NA
V: TRBV6-5
D: NA
J: TRBJ1-1
DNA: TGTGCCAGCAGTTACTCCGGCACCCCGGCGAGGGCTGAAGCTTTCTTT
CDR3: CASSYSGTPARAEAFF

size: NA
V: TRBV19
D: NA
J: TRBJ1-3
DNA: TGTGCCTCCGGAGTGTCTGGAAACACCATATATTTT
CDR3: CASGVSGNTIYF

size: once
V: TRBV5-1
D: TRBD1
J: TRBJ2-7
DNA: TGCGCCAGCAGCCTCCTGGACAGGGGCGAGCAGTACTTC
CDR3: CASSLLDRGEQYF

size: medium-sized
V: TRBV4-3
D: TRBD1
J: TRBJ2-3
DNA: TGCGCCAGCAGCCAGGAACAGGGGGCCGGTGCAGATACGCAGTATTTT
CDR3: CASSQEQGAGADTQYF

size: few
V: TRBV27
D: NA
J: TRBJ1-5
DNA: TGTGCCAGCGGGCCCCACAATCAGCCCCAGCATTTT
CDR3: CASGPHNQPQHF

size: few
V: TRBV4-1
D: TRBD1
J: TRBJ2-1
DNA: TGCGCCAGCAGCCAAGGGGACAGGAAATACAATGAGCAGTTCTTC
CDR3: CASSQGDRKYNEQFF

size: NA
V: TRBV6-5
D: NA
J: TRBJ2-3
DNA: TGTGCCAGCAGTTACTCGAGGTCGGGGTCCACAGATACGCAGTATTTT
CDR3: CASSYSRSGSTDTQYF

size: NA
V: TRBV30
D: TRBD2
J: TRBJ2-2
DNA: TGTGCCTGGATACGGGGGGGCACCGGGGAGCTGTTTTTT
CDR3: CAWIRGGTGELFF

size: NA
V: TRBV6-5
D: NA
J: TRBJ2-7
DNA: TGTGCCAGCAGTTACAGGGGCGGCGAGCAGTACTTC
CDR3: CASSYRGGEQYF

size: NA
V: TRBV7-2
D: TRBD2
J: TRBJ2-4
DNA: TGTGCCAGCAGCTATAGCGGGGGACCCAAAAACATTCAGTACTTC
CDR3: CASSYSGGPKNIQYF

size: NA
V: TRBV28
D: NA
J: TRBJ1-2
DNA: TGTGCCAGCAGGCTGGGGGGGGCCGAGGGCAACTATGGCTACACCTTC
CDR3: CASRLGGAEGNYGYTF

size: NA
V: TRBV6-5
D: TRBD1
J: TRBJ2-7
DNA: TGTGCCGGCTACGGGACAGTATACTACGAGCAGTACTTC
CDR3: CAGYGTVYYEQYF

size: NA
V: TRBV25-1
D: TRBD1
J: TRBJ1-2
DNA: TGTGCCAGCAGTGTCCGGACAGGGTGGAACTATGGCTACACCTTC
CDR3: CASSVRTGWNYGYTF

size: NA
V: TRBV18
D: TRBD1
J: TRBJ1-5
DNA: TGTGCCAGCTCACCGGGGACAGGGAGCAATCAGCCCCAGCATTTT
CDR3: CASSPGTGSNQPQHF

size: NA
V: TRBV18
D: TRBD2
J: TRBJ2-7
DNA: TGTGCCAGCTCACCACCCACGAGCGGGGGGGCCTACGAGCAGTACTTC
CDR3: CASSPPTSGGAYEQYF

size: NA
V: TRBV29-1
D: TRBD1
J: TRBJ2-1
DNA: TGCAGCGTCTCCCCGGGACAGGGCGGCAATGAGCAGTTCTTC
CDR3: CSVSPGQGGNEQFF

size: NA
V: TRBV6-1
D: NA
J: TRBJ2-7
DNA: TGTGCCAGCAGTGACAGCGTCCGATCTTACGAGCAGTACTTC
CDR3: CASSDSVRSYEQYF

size: NA
V: TRBV29-1
D: NA
J: TRBJ2-7
DNA: TGCAGCGTTGAAGGTTCCCCCCAAGGAGTCTACGAGCAGTACTTC
CDR3: CSVEGSPQGVYEQYF

size: NA
V: TRBV6-1
D: TRBD1
J: TRBJ2-7
DNA: TGTGCCAGCAGTGGTTTGGGACAGTCCTACGAGCAGTACTTC
CDR3: CASSGLGQSYEQYF

size: NA
V: TRBV9
D: NA
J: TRBJ1-6
DNA: TGTGCCAGCAGCGTAGCGGCCCGAGGTTCACCCCTCCACTTT
CDR3: CASSVAARGSPLHF

size: NA
V: TRBV7-9
D: TRBD1
J: TRBJ1-6
DNA: TGTGCCAGCAGCTCCCGACAGGGACATAATTCTTCACCCCTCCACTTT
CDR3: CASSSRQGHNSSPLHF

size: NA
V: TRBV6-5
D: TRBD1
J: TRBJ1-6
DNA: TGTGCCAGCAGTTACTCGAGACAGGGCTTGGGGCTCCACTTT
CDR3: CASSYSRQGLGLHF

size: NA
V: TRBV9
D: NA
J: TRBJ2-7
DNA: TGTGCCAGCAGCGTAGAGGAAGCGCCCGACTACGAGCAGTACTTC
CDR3: CASSVEEAPDYEQYF

size: NA
V: TRBV29-1
D: TRBD1
J: TRBJ1-5
DNA: TGCAGCGTTCGGGGACAGGGAAGTCAGCCCCAGCATTTT
CDR3: CSVRGQGSQPQHF

size: once
V: TRBV6-5
D: TRBD1
J: TRBJ1-6
DNA: TGTGCCAGCAGTTCAGACAGGGACGGTTCACCCCTCCACTTT
CDR3: CASSSDRDGSPLHF

size: NA
V: TRBV4-3
D: NA
J: TRBJ1-2
DNA: TGCGCCAGCAGCCAAGATCTCCGGGAATCCTCGGTCTACACCTTC
CDR3: CASSQDLRESSVYTF

size: NA
V: TRBV27
D: NA
J: TRBJ1-2
DNA: TGTGCCAGCAGTCCGGGACTTGGGAGCTATGGCTACACCTTC
CDR3: CASSPGLGSYGYTF

size: NA
V: TRBV5-6
D: TRBD1
J: TRBJ1-1
DNA: TGTGCCAGCAGCTTGAGGGGGCCCACTGAAGCTTTCTTT
CDR3: CASSLRGPTEAFF